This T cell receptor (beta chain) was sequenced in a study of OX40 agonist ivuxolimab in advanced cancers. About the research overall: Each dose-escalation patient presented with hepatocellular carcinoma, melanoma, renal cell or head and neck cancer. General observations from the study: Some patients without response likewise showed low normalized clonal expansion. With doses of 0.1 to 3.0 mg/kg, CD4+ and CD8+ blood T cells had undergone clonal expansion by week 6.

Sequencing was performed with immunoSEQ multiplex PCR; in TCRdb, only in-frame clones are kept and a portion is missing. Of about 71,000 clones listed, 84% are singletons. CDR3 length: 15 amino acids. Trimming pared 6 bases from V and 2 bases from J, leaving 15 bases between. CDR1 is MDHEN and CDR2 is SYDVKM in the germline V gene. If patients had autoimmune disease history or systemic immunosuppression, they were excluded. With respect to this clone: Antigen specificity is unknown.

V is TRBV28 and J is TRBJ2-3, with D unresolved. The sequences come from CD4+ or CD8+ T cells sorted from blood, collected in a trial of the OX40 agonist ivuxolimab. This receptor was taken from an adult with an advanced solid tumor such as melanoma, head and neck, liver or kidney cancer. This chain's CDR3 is CASSVKLGFTDTQYF. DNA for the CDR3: TGTGCCAGCAGCGTTAAACTCGGCTTCACAGATACGCAGTATTTT.